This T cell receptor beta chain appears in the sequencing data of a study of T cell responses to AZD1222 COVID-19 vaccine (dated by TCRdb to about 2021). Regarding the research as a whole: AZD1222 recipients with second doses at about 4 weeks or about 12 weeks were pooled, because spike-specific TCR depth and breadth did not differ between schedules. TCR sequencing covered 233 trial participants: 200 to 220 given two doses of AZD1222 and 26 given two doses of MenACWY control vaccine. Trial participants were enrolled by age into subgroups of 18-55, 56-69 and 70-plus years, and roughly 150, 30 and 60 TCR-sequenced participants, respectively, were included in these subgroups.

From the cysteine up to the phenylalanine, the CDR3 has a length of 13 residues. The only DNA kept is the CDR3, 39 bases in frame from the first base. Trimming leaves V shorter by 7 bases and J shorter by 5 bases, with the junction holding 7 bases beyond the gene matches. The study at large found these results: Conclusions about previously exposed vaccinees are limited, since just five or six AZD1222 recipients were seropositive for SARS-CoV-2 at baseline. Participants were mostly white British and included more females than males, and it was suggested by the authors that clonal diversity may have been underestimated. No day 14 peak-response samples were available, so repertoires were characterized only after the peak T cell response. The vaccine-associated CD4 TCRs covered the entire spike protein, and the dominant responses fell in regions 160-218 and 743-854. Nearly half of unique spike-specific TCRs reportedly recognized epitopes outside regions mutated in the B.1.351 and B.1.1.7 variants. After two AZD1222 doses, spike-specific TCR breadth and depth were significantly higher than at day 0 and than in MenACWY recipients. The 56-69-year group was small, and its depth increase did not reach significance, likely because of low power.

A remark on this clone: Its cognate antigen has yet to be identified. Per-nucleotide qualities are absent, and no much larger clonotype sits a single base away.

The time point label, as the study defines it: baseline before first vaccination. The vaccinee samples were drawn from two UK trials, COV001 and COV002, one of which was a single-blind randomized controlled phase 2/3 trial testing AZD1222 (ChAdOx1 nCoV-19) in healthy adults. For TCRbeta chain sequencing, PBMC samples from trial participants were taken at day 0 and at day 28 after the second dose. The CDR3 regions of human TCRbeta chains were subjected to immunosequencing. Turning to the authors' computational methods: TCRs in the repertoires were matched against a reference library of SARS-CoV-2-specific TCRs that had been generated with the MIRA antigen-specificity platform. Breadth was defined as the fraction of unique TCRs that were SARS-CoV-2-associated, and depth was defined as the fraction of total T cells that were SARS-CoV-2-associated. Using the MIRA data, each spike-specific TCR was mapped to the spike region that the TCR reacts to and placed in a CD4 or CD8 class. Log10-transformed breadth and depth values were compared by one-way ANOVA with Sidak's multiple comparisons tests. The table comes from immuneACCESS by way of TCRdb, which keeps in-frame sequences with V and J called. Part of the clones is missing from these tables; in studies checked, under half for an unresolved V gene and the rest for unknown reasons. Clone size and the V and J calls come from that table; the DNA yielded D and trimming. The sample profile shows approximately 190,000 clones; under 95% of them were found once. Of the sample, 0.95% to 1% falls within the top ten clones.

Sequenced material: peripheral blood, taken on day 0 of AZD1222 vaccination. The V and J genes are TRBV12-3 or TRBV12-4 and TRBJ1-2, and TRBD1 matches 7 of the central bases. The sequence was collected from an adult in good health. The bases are TGTGCCAGCACCATGGACAGGCTTTATGGCTACACCTTC. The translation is CASTMDRLYGYTF.